These 4 T cell receptor beta chains were sequenced from one sample in a study of blood T cell repertoires in COVID-19. The table came from immunoSEQ multiplex PCR; TCRdb's copy has only in-frame clones and leaves some out. The table records approximately 88,000 clones, around 80% of them present only once. The source material was peripheral blood. The receptors were sampled from a woman older than 75 with active or convalescent COVID-19.

At least ten counts were recorded for this clone. The rearrangement uses TRBV15 and TRBJ1-5; tentatively, D is TRBD1 (5 bases). Germline V gene sequence: CDR1 LNHNV, CDR2 YYDKDF (reference sequence). V lost 5 bases to trimming and J lost 0 bases, with 17 bases between them. The CDR3 loop spans 17 amino acids. The CDR3 nucleotides are TGTGCCACCAGCGAAAGAGGGGAGGGATATAGCAATCAGCCCCAGCATTTT. It codes for CATSERGEGYSNQPQHF. Together with reference TRBV15 and TRBJ1-5, the CDR3 gives the full variable domain: DAMVIQNPRYQVTQFGKPVTLSCSQTLNHNVMYWYQQKSSQAPKLLFHYYDKDFNNEADTPDNFQSRRPNTSFCFLDIRSPGLGDTAMYLCATSERGEGYSNQPQHFGDGTRLSIL.

The genes are TRBV10-3 and TRBJ2-5; TRBD1 might be the D (5 bases). The length of the CDR3 is 14 residues. Trimming took off 10 bases at V and 1 base at J, with 16 bases between the two ends. Germline V gives CDR1 ENHRY, CDR2 SYGVKD. The CDR3 sequence is CATKGVTVQETQYF. Here the CDR3 DNA reads TGTGCCACCAAAGGCGTGACAGTCCAAGAGACCCAGTACTTC.

This clone was observed at least ten times. V and J are TRBV4-1 and TRBJ1-1; 8 positions agree with TRBD1. CDR1 is MGHRA and CDR2 is YSYEKL in the germline V gene. The CDR3 extends over 14 amino acids. The V segment lost 4 bases and the J segment 1 base; nucleotides outside the gene matches: 2. The CDR3 reads CASSRDRGNTEAFF. The DNA for the CDR3 is TGCGCCAGCAGCCGAGACAGGGGGAACACTGAAGCTTTCTTT.

The chain uses TRBV2 and TRBJ1-2, with D unresolved. The V gene's germline CDR1 is SNHLY and CDR2 FYNNEI. V was clipped by 6 bases and J by 3 bases, with 14 bases between them. This CDR3 spans 14 amino acids. The CDR3 bases are TGTGCCAGCAGATTAGATGACTGGGACTATGGCTACACCTTC. This sequence encodes CASRLDDWDYGYTF.